This T cell receptor beta chain was identified in a study of blood T cell repertoires in COVID-19. Study-level background: Samples of COVID-19 (acute and convalescent) were obtained from the United States, Italy and Spain. The cDNA or gDNA used as material had been derived from T cells, B-cell-depleted T cells, or PBMCs.

Libraries were prepared by immunoSEQ multiplex PCR; TCRdb keeps only in-frame clonotypes and omits some of them. Of 52,000 or so clones listed, roughly 79% are singletons. CDR3 size: 14 residues. Trimming removed 2 bases from V and 5 bases from J, with 12 bases in between. Germline V gives CDR1 MNHNS, CDR2 SASEGT. This sequence was found in a human donor in a cohort sampled during active COVID-19. Specimen: peripheral blood. This rearrangement joins TRBV6-1 to TRBJ1-1, with D perhaps matching TRBD1 (5 bases). CDR3 loop: CASSEKGWWTEAFF. The CDR3 DNA sequence: TGTGCCAGCAGTGAAAAGGGGTGGTGGACTGAAGCTTTCTTT.